The following is a TCR beta chain sequence with its context. Germline values: CDR1 SQVTM, CDR2 ANQGSEA. This CDR3 is 11 amino acids long. Trimming shortened V by 5 bases and J by 4 bases, and 9 bases separated the two germline ends. This record comes from a study of blood T cell repertoires in COVID-19. Individuals aged about 18 to 100 years were recruited from about two dozen US areas. Participant-reported clinical history was the basis for cohort assignment. Per the study methods: Estimates of nucleated cell counts were drawn from the amplification of reference gene primers. The repertoire was sequenced with immunoSEQ multiplex PCR; TCRdb's copy has only in-frame clones and lacks some. V, J and clone size derive from that table, while D and trimming were established from the DNA sequence. The sample has about 220,000 clones, 85% to 90% seen once; the top ten hold over 12%.

This TCR derives from a woman aged 45-65 years with acute COVID-19. Specimen: PBMCs or T cells enriched from blood (not recorded which). This chain links TRBV29-1 with TRBJ2-7; perhaps TRBD1 as D (6 bases). CDR3 in amino acids: CSVFRGYEQYF. CDR3 nucleotides: TGCAGCGTTTTCAGGGGATACGAGCAGTACTTC.